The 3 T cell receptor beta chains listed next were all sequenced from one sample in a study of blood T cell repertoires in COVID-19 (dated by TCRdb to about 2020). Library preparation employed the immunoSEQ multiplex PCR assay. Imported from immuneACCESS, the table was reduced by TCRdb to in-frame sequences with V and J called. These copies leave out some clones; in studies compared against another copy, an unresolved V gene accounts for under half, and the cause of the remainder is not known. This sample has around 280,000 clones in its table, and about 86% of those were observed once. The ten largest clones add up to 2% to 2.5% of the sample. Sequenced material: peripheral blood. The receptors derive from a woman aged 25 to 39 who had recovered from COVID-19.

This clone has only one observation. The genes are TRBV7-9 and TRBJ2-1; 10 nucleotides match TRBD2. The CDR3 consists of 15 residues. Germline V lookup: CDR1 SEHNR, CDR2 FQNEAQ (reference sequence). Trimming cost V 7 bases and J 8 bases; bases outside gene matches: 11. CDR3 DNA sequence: TGTGCCAGCACCACCGGGACTAGCGTGGTAGATGAGCAGTTCTTC. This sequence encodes CASTTGTSVVDEQFF. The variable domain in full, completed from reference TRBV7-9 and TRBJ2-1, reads DTGVSQNPRHKITKRGQNVTFRCDPISEHNRLYWYRQTLGQGPEFLTYFQNEAQLEKSRLLSDRFSAERPKGSFSTLEIQRTEQGDSAMYLCASTTGTSVVDEQFFGPGTRLTVL.

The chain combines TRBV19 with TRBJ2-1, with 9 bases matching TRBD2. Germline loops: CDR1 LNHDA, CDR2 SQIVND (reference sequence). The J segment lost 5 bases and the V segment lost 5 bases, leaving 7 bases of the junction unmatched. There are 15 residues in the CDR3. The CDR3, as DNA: TGTGCCAGTAGTGAACTAGCGGGCTTCAACAATGAGCAGTTCTTC. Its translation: CASSELAGFNNEQFF.

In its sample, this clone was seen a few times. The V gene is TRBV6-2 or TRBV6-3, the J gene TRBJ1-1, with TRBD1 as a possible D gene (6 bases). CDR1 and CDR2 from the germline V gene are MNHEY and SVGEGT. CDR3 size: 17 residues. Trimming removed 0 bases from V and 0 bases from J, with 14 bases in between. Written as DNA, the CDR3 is TGTGCCAGCAGTTACTCGGGGGCAGGGGAGATGAACACTGAAGCTTTCTTT. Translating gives CASSYSGAGEMNTEAFF.